The entry below describes one T cell receptor (beta chain). Sequencing used immunoSEQ multiplex PCR; TCRdb keeps in-frame clones, though not all of them. Counted here are about 39,000 clones, 80% to 90% occurring once; the ten biggest clones make up less than 2%. The data are from a study of PD-L1 blockade in urothelial cancer. Germline CDR1 and CDR2: WSHSY and SAAADI. Between the trimmed V and J ends, which lost 6 bases and 0 bases, there was a span of 14 bases. The CDR3 runs 15 residues. Sample: PBMCs, taken around atezolizumab (anti-PD-L1) treatment. The chain has TRBV10-2 and TRBJ2-5; TRBD1 is a possible D gene (6 bases). This TCR was sampled from a man between 60 and 70 years old with urothelial cancer. CDR3 DNA sequence: TGCGCCAGCAGCATGGACAGAACTTACCAAGAGACCCAGTACTTC. Translating it yields CASSMDRTYQETQYF.